This paragraph covers one TCR beta chain sequence. The antigen is unknown. The data originate from a study of vaccination effects on CD4 cells after COVID-19. The CDR3 consists of 13 residues. V lost 6 bases, J lost 8 bases, and 11 bases lay in between. Germline V CDR1 and CDR2: LNHDA, SQIVND (reference sequence). Study results and caveats: There was marked clonal contraction among infection- and vaccine-induced clones late after vaccination.

Profiling relied on immunoSEQ multiplex PCR, and the TCRdb table lists in-frame clones only, not all of them. The sample gives 55,000 to 75,000 clones, roughly 72% of which show up once; 4% is in the top ten. Antigen-specific CD4+ T cells were first expanded with viral peptide pools by the ViraFEST assay and only then sequenced. With about 9 days of culture completed, CD4+ T cells were isolated. Neither prior SARS-CoV-2 infection nor positive nucleocapsid antibodies were present in the vaccine recipients. The specimen was CD4+ T cells from PBMCs cultured with HCoV-OC43 spike peptides, collected before COVID-19 vaccination. As for subset: HCoV-OC43 spike overlapping peptide pool stimulation. The chain couples TRBV19 to TRBJ1-6; a possible D gene is TRBD1 (5 bases). The sequence was collected from a human donor who received a COVID-19 vaccine. CDR3 amino acids: CASRRGFDSPLHF. In nucleotides, the CDR3 is TGTGCCAGTAGACGGGGCTTCGATTCACCCCTCCACTTT.